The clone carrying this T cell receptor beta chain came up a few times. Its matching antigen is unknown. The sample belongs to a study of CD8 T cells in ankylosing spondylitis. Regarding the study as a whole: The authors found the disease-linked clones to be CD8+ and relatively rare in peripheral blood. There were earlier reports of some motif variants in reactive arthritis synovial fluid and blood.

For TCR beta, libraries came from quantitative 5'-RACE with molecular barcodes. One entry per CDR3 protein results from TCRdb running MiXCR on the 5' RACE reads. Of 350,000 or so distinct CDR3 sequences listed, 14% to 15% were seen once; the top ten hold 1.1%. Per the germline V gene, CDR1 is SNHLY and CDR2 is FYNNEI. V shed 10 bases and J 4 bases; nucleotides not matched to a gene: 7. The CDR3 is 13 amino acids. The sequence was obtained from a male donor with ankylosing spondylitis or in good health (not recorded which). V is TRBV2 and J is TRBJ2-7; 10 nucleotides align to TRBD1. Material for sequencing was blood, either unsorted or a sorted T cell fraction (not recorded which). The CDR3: CATGRDRGYEQYF. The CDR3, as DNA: TGTGCCACGGGCCGGGACAGGGGTTACGAGCAGTACTTC.